This entry lists 13 T cell receptor beta chains sequenced from one sample in a study of blood T cell repertoires in COVID-19. TCRdb's table, derived via immunoSEQ multiplex PCR, lists solely in-frame clones and lacks some. The data contain more than 300,000 clones, 70% to 90% of them singletons. Sequenced input: peripheral blood. The receptors derive from a woman aged 25-40 years with COVID-19, enrolled during active disease.

The rearrangement links TRBV27 to TRBJ1-5; the match to TRBD1 covers 11 bases. Trimming cost V 4 bases and J 0 bases; bases outside gene matches: 2. This CDR3 region has 16 residues. The germline CDR1 and CDR2 sequences are MNHEY and SMNVEV (reference sequence). The DNA of the CDR3 is TGTGCCAGCAGTTCTGGGACAGGGGGTAGCAATCAGCCCCAGCATTTT. Encoded protein: CASSSGTGGSNQPQHF.

Here the CDR3 reads CASTKTGGTEAFF. The CDR3 DNA reads as TGTGCCAGTACTAAGACAGGGGGGACTGAAGCTTTCTTT. The chain links TRBV19 to TRBJ1-1, with 9 bases fitting TRBD1. From germline, CDR1 is LNHDA and CDR2 SQIVND (reference sequence). This CDR3 is built from 13 residues. V was pared by 7 bases and J by 5 bases, with 5 bases of the junction left unmatched.

The V and J genes are TRBV21-1 and TRBJ1-5; no check of the table's D call, TRBD1, against the DNA was made. TRBV21-1 is termed a pseudogene. The length of the CDR3 is 13 residues. The CDR3 DNA reads TGTGCCAGGAGGACAGAAAGCAATCAGCCCCAGCATTTT. Amino acid sequence: CARRTESNQPQHF.

V is TRBV6-5 and J is TRBJ1-1; D ambiguous. CDR1 and CDR2 from the germline V gene are MNHEY and SVGAGI. The CDR3 has 12 amino acids. Trimming cost V 6 bases and J 0 bases, with 5 bases left between them. The CDR3 loop is CASRSMNTEAFF. In DNA, the CDR3 is TGTGCCAGCAGATCCATGAACACTGAAGCTTTCTTT.

This rearrangement joins TRBV7-2 to TRBJ1-5, with TRBD1 identical over 7 bases. The CDR3 loop spans 14 amino acids. CDR1 SGHTA and CDR2 FQGNSA come from the germline V gene. Trimming at V came to 5 bases and at J to 5 bases, leaving 6 bases not matched to a gene. The CDR3 is CASSIRQGDQPQHF. The CDR3 nucleotides are TGTGCCAGCAGCATTCGACAGGGCGATCAGCCCCAGCATTTT. Full variable domain (remainder filled in from reference TRBV7-2 and TRBJ1-5): GAGVSQSPSNKVTEKGKDVELRCDPISGHTALYWYRQSLGQGLEFLIYFQGNSAPDKSGLPSDRFSAERTGGSVSTLTIQRTQQEDSAVYLCASSIRQGDQPQHFGDGTRLSIL.

The chain couples TRBV5-1 to TRBJ1-1; TRBD1 agrees at 7 bases. The germline V gene encodes CDR1 SGHRS and CDR2 YFSETQ. The CDR3 loop spans 15 amino acids. The V and J ends lost 2 bases and 5 bases, in that order; junction bases with no gene match: 9. CDR3 region: CASSLRDSIRTEAFF. The DNA for the CDR3 is TGCGCCAGCAGCTTACGGGACAGCATTAGGACTGAAGCTTTCTTT.

This clone was seen just once. The chain joins TRBV27 to TRBJ2-2, with D possibly being TRBD2 (6 bases). The CDR3 is 16 residues long. V lost 4 bases and J 5 bases, leaving 17 bases between the germline ends. Germline V lookup: CDR1 MNHEY, CDR2 SMNVEV (reference sequence). The CDR3 DNA reads as TGTGCCAGCAGTTGGGCGGGCGGGGAGGAAACCGGGGAGCTGTTTTTT. It is translated as CASSWAGGEETGELFF.

The rearrangement links TRBV7-2 to TRBJ1-1; 8 nucleotides align to TRBD1. Germline V lookup: CDR1 SGHTA, CDR2 FQGNSA. This CDR3 has 13 amino acids. V was pared by 4 bases and J by 11 bases, with 9 bases of the junction left unmatched. DNA of the CDR3: TGTGCCAGCAGCTCGACAGGGGTTCGGGTGGCTTTCTTT. Translated, it gives CASSSTGVRVAFF.

The chain couples TRBV7-2 to TRBJ2-4; TRBD1 agrees at 9 bases. The length of the CDR3 is 14 residues. Germline CDR1 reads SGHTA; CDR2 reads FQGNSA. V lost 4 bases, J lost 7 bases, and 5 bases stayed unmatched. This chain's CDR3 is CASSSPGQGNIQYF. DNA of the CDR3: TGTGCCAGCAGCTCTCCGGGACAGGGCAACATTCAGTACTTC.

CDR3 coding DNA: TGTGCCTGGAGTCCCGACAGGATAAGAGGTCAGCCCCAGCATTTT. This codes for CAWSPDRIRGQPQHF. V gene TRBV30 combines with J gene TRBJ1-5; TRBD1 is a possible D gene (6 bases). The V end lost 2 bases, the J end lost 6 bases, and 17 bases lay between the germline ends. This CDR3 has 15 amino acids. CDR1 is GTSNPN, CDR2 SVGIG, per germline (reference sequence). Looking up the rest from reference TRBV30 and TRBJ1-5 gives the full variable domain: SQTIHQWPATLVQPVGSPLSLECTVEGTSNPNLYWYRQAAGRGLQLLFYSVGIGQISSEVPQNLSASRPQDRQFILSSKKLLLSDSGFYLCAWSPDRIRGQPQHFGDGTRLSIL.

The J gene is TRBJ1-1, the V gene TRBV21-1; the DNA was not used to check the table's D call, TRBD1. TRBV21-1 is listed as a pseudogene. The CDR3 spans 18 residues. CDR3 sequence reads: CASSKVRDSRNMNTEAFF. Written as DNA, the CDR3 is TGTGCCAGCAGCAAAGTAAGAGACAGCCGAAACATGAACACTGAAGCTTTCTTT.

This clone was counted a single time. The genes are TRBV11-2 and TRBJ2-1; 15 positions agree with TRBD2. Germline loops: CDR1 SGHAT, CDR2 FQNNGV. V trimming: 3 bases; J trimming: 9 bases; junction bases outside the gene matches: 0. This CDR3 is built from 14 residues. CDR3 protein: CASSLGLAGGEQFF. For the CDR3, the DNA is TGTGCCAGCAGCTTGGGACTAGCGGGGGGTGAGCAGTTCTTC.

The chain is built from TRBV5-1 and TRBJ1-1; 7 nucleotides align to TRBD1. This CDR3 has 15 amino acids. Per germline, CDR1 SGHRS and CDR2 YFSETQ. The V and J ends lost 7 bases and 4 bases, in that order; junction bases with no gene match: 13. Here the CDR3 reads CASWAGTQGGTEAFF. The DNA of the CDR3 is TGCGCCAGCTGGGCAGGGACTCAGGGGGGCACTGAAGCTTTCTTT. The whole variable domain, remainder taken from reference TRBV5-1 and TRBJ1-1, is KAGVTQTPRYLIKTRGQQVTLSCSPISGHRSVSWYQQTPGQGLQFLFEYFSETQRNKGNFPGRFSGRQFSNSRSEMNVSTLELGDSALYLCASWAGTQGGTEAFFGQGTRLTVV.